Below, 9 T cell receptor beta chains from the same sample are listed, as sequenced in a study of shared clonotypes between healthy human individuals. Data came from immunoSEQ multiplex PCR; TCRdb stores just in-frame clones and leaves some out. The sample has over 2 million clones, less than 95% seen once. CD45RO negativity and positive selection for CCR7 defined naive CD8 cells, a population that excluded terminally differentiated effector memory CD45RA+ cells. Sequences were obtained from naive CD8+ T cells sorted from blood. The source of these receptors is a man younger than 30 in good health.

This chain links TRBV10-3 with TRBJ2-7; D is perhaps TRBD2 (5 bases). The germline V and J ends were trimmed by 0 bases and 1 base, with 10 bases remaining between them. Germline CDR1 and CDR2: ENHRY and SYGVKD. CDR3 length: 15 amino acids. As DNA, the CDR3 is TGTGCCATCAGTGAGTCGGGGAGCGCTTCCTACGAGCAGTACTTC. Amino acids: CAISESGSASYEQYF.

This CDR3 is CATSRDQLQGYGYTF. Here the CDR3 DNA reads TGTGCCACCAGCAGGGATCAACTACAGGGGTACGGCTACACCTTC. The chain has TRBV15 and TRBJ1-2, with 7 bases aligning to TRBD1. The CDR3 has 15 residues. The V and J ends lost 3 bases and 8 bases, in that order; junction bases with no gene match: 12. CDR1 is LNHNV, CDR2 YYDKDF, per germline (reference sequence).

In its sample, this clone was seen once. V and J are TRBV7-2 and TRBJ2-7; D remains ambiguous. CDR1 and CDR2 from the germline V gene are SGHTA and FQGNSA. The CDR3 spans 16 residues. Deletions cut 2 bases from V and 3 bases from J, with 17 bases between. The CDR3 sequence is CASSLRSAKQYYEQYF. The CDR3 coding sequence is TGTGCCAGCAGCTTAAGGTCCGCCAAGCAATACTACGAGCAGTACTTC.

The chain employs TRBV7-9 and TRBJ1-1; no firm D call. The CDR3 is 14 amino acids. V was shortened by 2 bases and J by 1 base, with 8 bases between the two germline ends. Germline CDR1 and CDR2: SEHNR and FQNEAQ (reference sequence). For the CDR3, the DNA is TGTGCCAGCAGCTTAAGGGAGACGAACACTGAAGCTTTCTTT. This gives the protein CASSLRETNTEAFF.

This clone was detected only once. This chain links TRBV9 with TRBJ2-7, with 8 nucleotides matching TRBD2. The V segment lost 0 bases and the J segment 3 bases; nucleotides outside the gene matches: 8. From germline, CDR1 is SGDLS and CDR2 YYNGEE. The CDR3 is 16 amino acids. The CDR3 region has the DNA TGTGCCAGCAGCGTAGCTGGGCTAGCGGGTATCTACGAGCAGTACTTC. Amino acids: CASSVAGLAGIYEQYF.

The chain uses TRBV6-6 and TRBJ2-7, with D unresolved. Germline V gives CDR1 MNHNY, CDR2 SVGAGI (reference sequence). Trimming shortened V by 2 bases and J by 1 base, and 6 bases separated the two germline ends. The length of the CDR3 is 13 residues. The CDR3 spells CASSYEESYEQYF. The CDR3 coding sequence is TGTGCCAGCAGTTACGAGGAGTCCTACGAGCAGTACTTC.

The chain links TRBV5-6 to TRBJ2-7; TRBD1 aligns across 7 bases. The ends lost 7 bases at V and 0 bases at J; junction bases unmatched: 10. The CDR3 has 15 amino acids. Germline CDR1 and CDR2: SGHDT and YYEEEE. The CDR3 sequence is CASSPEGASSYEQYF. In DNA form, the CDR3 reads TGTGCCAGCTCACCAGAGGGGGCGAGCTCCTACGAGCAGTACTTC.

The chain combines TRBV5-6 with TRBJ2-1, with a weak D call TRBD1 (6 bases). CDR1 and CDR2 from the germline V gene are SGHDT and YYEEEE. The V gene lost 1 base and the J gene lost 2 bases, with 13 bases spanning the gap. There are 16 residues in the CDR3. This CDR3 reads CASSLSGVRTYNEQFF. The CDR3, as DNA: TGTGCCAGCAGCTTGTCAGGGGTTAGGACCTACAATGAGCAGTTCTTC.

The genes are TRBV10-3 and TRBJ2-7, with TRBD2 matching over 12 bases. In germline, CDR1 is ENHRY, CDR2 SYGVKD. Trimming took 10 bases from V and 6 from J; bases not matched to a gene: 7. CDR3 length: 13 amino acids. The DNA of the CDR3 is TGTGCCACCGAGACTAGCGGGAGCGGCGAGCAGTACTTC. Protein product: CATETSGSGEQYF.